Following are 32 T cell receptor beta chains from one sample sequenced in a study of technical replicates of blood from several donors. Method: immunoSEQ multiplex PCR; TCRdb's copy keeps in-frame clones and lacks some. The sample lists about 15,000 clones; 86% were seen once. Material: PBMCs. These receptors all come from a human donor in good health.

The gene calls are TRBV28 and TRBJ2-7, with 9 bases aligning to TRBD1. There are 14 residues in the CDR3. Trimming removed 5 bases from V and 4 bases from J; junction bases left unmatched: 6. The germline CDR1 and CDR2 sequences are MDHEN and SYDVKM. CDR3 residues: CASSTGGSVYEQYF. CDR3 DNA: TGTGCCAGCAGTACAGGGGGCTCCGTGTACGAGCAGTACTTC.

The V and J genes are TRBV5-6 and TRBJ2-5; TRBD1 agrees at 8 bases. The J segment lost 8 bases and the V segment lost 2 bases, leaving 2 bases of the junction unmatched. The CDR3 is 12 residues long. CDR1 is SGHDT, CDR2 YYEEEE, per germline. For the CDR3, the DNA is TGTGCCAGCAGCTTACAGGGGGAAACCCAGTACTTC. Protein product: CASSLQGETQYF. Together with reference TRBV5-6 and TRBJ2-5, the CDR3 gives the full variable domain: DAGVTQSPTHLIKTRGQQVTLRCSPKSGHDTVSWYQQALGQGPQFIFQYYEEEERQRGNFPDRFSGHQFPNYSSELNVNALLLGDSALYLCASSLQGETQYFGPGTRLLVL.

This chain connects TRBV18 to TRBJ2-2; 10 bases fit TRBD1. The germline V gene encodes CDR1 KGHSH and CDR2 LQKENI. CDR3 length: 16 amino acids. Trimming removed 3 bases from V and 7 bases from J; junction bases left unmatched: 8. This CDR3 reads CASSPPTGGNSGELFF. The CDR3 coding sequence is TGTGCCAGCTCACCTCCGACAGGGGGCAATAGCGGGGAGCTGTTTTTT.

V and J are TRBV6-4 and TRBJ2-7; 10 nucleotides line up with TRBD1. Per the germline V gene, CDR1 is MRHNA and CDR2 is SNTAGT. Trimming removed 8 bases from V and 3 bases from J; junction bases left unmatched: 16. The CDR3 spans 17 residues. CDR3 coding DNA: TGTGCCAGCCAAGGACAGGGGGAAACCGCTCGGGACTACGAGCAGTACTTC. Translating it yields CASQGQGETARDYEQYF.

This clone was detected only once. The CDR3 DNA sequence: TGTGCCAGCAGCCCAAGCCTGGACAGGGGAATCTACGAGCAGTACTTC. Protein: CASSPSLDRGIYEQYF. The rearrangement links TRBV9 to TRBJ2-7, with 9 positions matching TRBD1. The CDR3 spans 16 residues. V trimming: 4 bases; J trimming: 3 bases; junction bases outside the gene matches: 11. Germline CDR1 SGDLS, CDR2 YYNGEE.

This clone was seen a single time. This rearrangement joins TRBV19 to TRBJ2-1; D is possibly TRBD2 (6 bases). The CDR3 length is 15 residues. The ends were cut back, 3 bases at V and 5 bases at J, with 14 bases in the middle. CDR1 and CDR2 (germline): LNHDA, SQIVND (reference sequence). The CDR3 coding sequence is TGTGCCAGTAGTATCGGGAGACTAGGGGACAATGAGCAGTTCTTC. Translating it yields CASSIGRLGDNEQFF.

This chain connects TRBV6-5 to TRBJ2-5; TRBD1 is a possible D gene (6 bases). The germline CDR1 and CDR2 sequences are MNHEY and SVGAGI. The germline V and J ends were trimmed by 2 bases and 0 bases, with 13 bases remaining between them. The CDR3 totals 16 residues. DNA for the CDR3: TGTGCCAGCAGTTACGGCGCTGGGACATACCAAGAGACCCAGTACTTC. This encodes CASSYGAGTYQETQYF.

V is TRBV28 and J is TRBJ1-1; the match to TRBD1 covers 8 bases. The germline V gene has CDR1 MDHEN and CDR2 SYDVKM. This CDR3 has 14 amino acids. The ends lost 3 bases at V and 2 bases at J; junction bases unmatched: 2. This CDR3 is CASSFPGGNTEAFF. CDR3 coding DNA: TGTGCCAGCAGTTTCCCAGGGGGCAACACTGAAGCTTTCTTT.

This clone has just one count. The rearrangement uses TRBV2 and TRBJ1-3; D uncertain. The V end lost 7 bases, the J end lost 4 bases, and 17 bases lay between the germline ends. Germline V gives CDR1 SNHLY, CDR2 FYNNEI. The CDR3 covers 15 residues. The CDR3 spells CASTGESTPGNTIYF. The CDR3, as DNA: TGTGCCAGCACCGGGGAGAGCACTCCAGGAAACACCATATATTTT. The full variable domain, with the rest looked up from reference TRBV2 and TRBJ1-3, is EPEVTQTPSHQVTQMGQEVILRCVPISNHLYFYWYRQILGQKVEFLVSFYNNEISEKSEIFDDQFSVERPDGSNFTLKIRSTKLEDSAMYFCASTGESTPGNTIYFGEGSWLTVV.

The chain carries TRBV6-5 and TRBJ2-1, with 11 bases lining up with TRBD2. This CDR3 is built from 16 residues. After removal of 0 bases from V and 8 bases from J, the junction contained 6 bases not matched to a gene. The germline CDR1 and CDR2 sequences are MNHEY and SVGAGI. CDR3 sequence (DNA): TGTGCCAGCAGTTACTCAGGACTAGCGGGCAACGATGAGCAGTTCTTC. Translating gives CASSYSGLAGNDEQFF.

V gene TRBV2 combines with J gene TRBJ2-5; 14 bases map to TRBD2. Germline V gives CDR1 SNHLY, CDR2 FYNNEI. The CDR3 consists of 15 residues. J gave up 5 bases and V 6 bases, and 5 bases lay outside the gene matches. CDR3 DNA: TGTGCCAGCAGAGAGACTAGCGGGAGGGGGGAGACCCAGTACTTC. It yields the protein CASRETSGRGETQYF.

V is TRBV11-2 and J is TRBJ2-7; D not resolved. The length of the CDR3 is 16 residues. The V end was cut by 5 bases, the J end by 1 base, with 18 bases between. Germline CDR1 SGHAT, CDR2 FQNNGV. CDR3 loop: CASSPKRRVNSYEQYF. For the CDR3, the DNA is TGTGCCAGCAGCCCAAAGCGACGGGTGAATTCCTACGAGCAGTACTTC. Full variable domain (outside the CDR3, taken from reference TRBV11-2 and TRBJ2-7): EAGVAQSPRYKIIEKRQSVAFWCNPISGHATLYWYQQILGQGPKLLIQFQNNGVVDDSQLPKDRFSAERLKGVDSTLKIQPAKLEDSAVYLCASSPKRRVNSYEQYFGPGTRLTVT.

This clone was recorded only once. This chain joins TRBV9 and TRBJ2-3, with TRBD2 matching over 11 bases. Germline loops: CDR1 SGDLS, CDR2 YYNGEE. The CDR3 covers 19 residues. V was clipped by 0 bases and J by 3 bases; unmatched bases: 12. CDR3 coding DNA: TGTGCCAGCAGCGTAGACCTGGGGTCGGCTAGCGGGAGGACAGATACGCAGTATTTT. This gives the protein CASSVDLGSASGRTDTQYF. Complete variable domain (other parts from reference TRBV9 and TRBJ2-3): DSGVTQTPKHLITATGQRVTLRCSPRSGDLSVYWYQQSLDQGLQFLIQYYNGEERAKGNILERFSAQQFPDLHSELNLSSLELGDSALYFCASSVDLGSASGRTDTQYFGPGTRLTVL.

The rearrangement links TRBV30 to TRBJ1-2; TRBD1 agrees at 9 bases. Germline trimming cut 0 bases from V and 5 bases from J; bases unmatched to any gene: 4. The CDR3 is 14 residues long. CDR1 and CDR2 from the germline V gene are GTSNPN and SVGIG (reference sequence). For the CDR3, the DNA is TGTGCCTGGAGTGTACAGGGGGCTGGATATGGCTACACCTTC. Its protein is CAWSVQGAGYGYTF.

This chain connects TRBV29-1 to TRBJ2-3, with D perhaps matching TRBD2 (6 bases). CDR3 length: 13 amino acids. Trimming left V 5 bases short and J 0 bases short, with 9 bases between. Germline assignment: CDR1 SQVTM and CDR2 ANQGSEA. CDR3 sequence: CSVLASSTDTQYF. The DNA of the CDR3 is TGCAGCGTTCTAGCGTCTAGCACAGATACGCAGTATTTT.

The rearrangement links TRBV11-3 to TRBJ1-1, with 8 bases identical to TRBD1. Germline CDR1 and CDR2: SGHNT and YENEEA. This CDR3 is built from 13 residues. V dropped 5 bases and J dropped 6; count of bases not matched to a gene: 5. The CDR3, as DNA: TGTGCCAGCAGCCCAGGGGGCAGCGCTGAAGCTTTCTTT. As protein: CASSPGGSAEAFF.

The rearrangement links TRBV4-1 to TRBJ1-1, with a weak D call TRBD1 (5 bases). Trimming pared 2 bases from V and 1 base from J, leaving 11 bases between. The CDR3 covers 15 residues. In germline, CDR1 is MGHRA, CDR2 YSYEKL. CDR3 DNA sequence: TGCGCCAGCAGCCAACCGGCAGGGCCGAACACTGAAGCTTTCTTT. Its protein is CASSQPAGPNTEAFF.

This chain connects TRBV7-9 to TRBJ2-7, with 7 bases that match TRBD1. This CDR3 spans 13 amino acids. With 5 bases clipped from V and 3 bases from J, the junction kept 4 bases outside the gene matches. CDR1 SEHNR and CDR2 FQNEAQ come from the germline V gene (reference sequence). The chain's CDR3 is CASSPGTVYEQYF. CDR3 DNA sequence: TGTGCCAGCAGCCCCGGGACAGTCTACGAGCAGTACTTC.

There are a few counts of this clone. Other nucleotide sequences from this sample produce the same CDR3. The chain has TRBV19 and TRBJ1-1, with D unresolved. Germline V gene sequence: CDR1 LNHDA, CDR2 SQIVND (reference sequence). The CDR3 length is 14 residues. V was pared by 1 base and J by 1 base, with 7 bases between. CDR3 loop: CASSIGTGNTEAFF. CDR3 coding DNA: TGTGCCAGTAGTATAGGTACCGGGAACACTGAAGCTTTCTTT.

This sequence joins TRBV7-2 and TRBJ1-2; D gene ambiguous. Germline V gene sequence: CDR1 SGHTA, CDR2 FQGNSA. V was trimmed by 4 bases and J by 3 bases, leaving 6 bases between them. CDR3 length: 12 amino acids. CDR3 loop: CASSWGDYGYTF. The CDR3, as DNA: TGTGCCAGCAGCTGGGGAGACTATGGCTACACCTTC.

V usage is TRBV20-1 and J usage is TRBJ2-1, with 12 bases lining up with TRBD2. The CDR3 is 11 residues long. Germline V lookup: CDR1 DFQATT, CDR2 SNEGSKA (reference sequence). Trimming cost V 5 bases and J 13 bases; bases outside gene matches: 3. For the CDR3, the DNA is TGCAGTGCTTCGGGACTAGCGGGTCAGTTCTTC. Translated: CSASGLAGQFF.

This CDR3 reads CAMTGSPTVYEQYF. CDR3 in DNA: TGTGCTATGACAGGGTCCCCCACAGTATACGAGCAGTACTTC. The chain employs TRBV30 and TRBJ2-5, with 7 bases that match TRBD1. The DNA end is a closer match to TRBJ2-7, so the J assignment may be wrong. This CDR3 is built from 14 residues. Germline assignment: CDR1 GTSNPN and CDR2 SVGIG (reference sequence).

This chain joins TRBV9 and TRBJ1-5; no clear D. Trimming left V 0 bases short and J 4 bases short, with 8 bases between. The CDR3 extends over 14 amino acids. Germline values: CDR1 SGDLS, CDR2 YYNGEE. CDR3 nucleotide sequence: TGTGCCAGCAGCGTAGGAACGGGGAATCAGCCCCAGCATTTT. This sequence encodes CASSVGTGNQPQHF.

The genes are TRBV19 and TRBJ2-7, with TRBD2 identical over 9 bases. After removal of 6 bases from V and 7 bases from J, the junction contained 13 bases not matched to a gene. The CDR3 has 15 amino acids. CDR1 and CDR2 (germline): LNHDA, SQIVND (reference sequence). The CDR3 DNA sequence: TGTGCCAGTAGGTGGTCTAGCGGGAAGCCTTGGGAGCAGTACTTC. Translated: CASRWSSGKPWEQYF.

There are a few counts of this clone. The CDR3 spells CASTSGTQETQYF. DNA of the CDR3: TGTGCCAGCACTAGCGGAACCCAAGAGACCCAGTACTTC. V and J are TRBV25-1 and TRBJ2-5; 7 nucleotides match TRBD2. The CDR3 runs 13 residues. Germline V CDR1 and CDR2: MGHDK, SYGVNS. V lost 7 bases and J lost 1; bases outside the gene matches: 3.

This chain joins TRBV11-3 and TRBJ2-1, with 9 bases identical to TRBD2. Germline lookup yields CDR1 SGHNT and CDR2 YENEEA. Germline trimming cut 3 bases from V and 0 bases from J; bases unmatched to any gene: 0. The CDR3 spans 15 residues. CDR3: CASSFSGGSYNEQFF. The CDR3 DNA reads TGTGCCAGCAGCTTTAGCGGGGGCTCCTACAATGAGCAGTTCTTC.

The rearrangement uses TRBV29-1 and TRBJ1-5, with 7 bases fitting TRBD1. The ends lost 4 bases at V and 6 bases at J; junction bases unmatched: 6. Looked up from germline, CDR1 is SQVTM and CDR2 is ANQGSEA. The CDR3 runs to 13 residues. CDR3 DNA sequence: TGCAGCGTTGCTCAGGGGGATTCTCAGCCCCAGCATTTT. It encodes CSVAQGDSQPQHF.

V gene TRBV6-1 combines with J gene TRBJ2-3, with no clear D. Germline V gives CDR1 MNHNS, CDR2 SASEGT. Trimming removed 3 bases at V and 7 bases at J, with 5 bases between. The CDR3 is 11 amino acids. CDR3: CASSDPNTQYF. The CDR3 DNA reads as TGTGCCAGCAGTGATCCCAATACGCAGTATTTT.

A few counts support this clone. The chain couples TRBV4-1 to TRBJ1-5; D ambiguous. The V gene lost 1 base and the J gene lost 5 bases, with 12 bases spanning the gap. Germline V gives CDR1 MGHRA, CDR2 YSYEKL. The CDR3 contains 15 residues. DNA for the CDR3: TGCGCCAGCAGCCAAGTTTCAGGTCCCTATCAGCCCCAGCATTTT. Amino acids: CASSQVSGPYQPQHF.

This clone was picked up one time. CDR3 in amino acids: CASSRTSGSSYNEQFF. In nucleotides, the CDR3 is TGCGCCAGCAGCCGGACTAGCGGGAGCTCCTACAATGAGCAGTTCTTC. The chain has TRBV5-1 and TRBJ2-1, with 13 nucleotides matching TRBD2. The CDR3 is made up of 16 amino acids. The germline V gene has CDR1 SGHRS and CDR2 YFSETQ. V was pared by 4 bases and J by 0 bases, with 1 base of the junction left unmatched.

The chain is built from TRBV19 and TRBJ2-5; TRBD1 is a possible D gene (5 bases). CDR1 and CDR2 (germline): LNHDA, SQIVND (reference sequence). Trimming removed 0 bases from V and 5 bases from J, with 13 bases in between. The CDR3 length is 15 residues. In DNA form, the CDR3 reads TGTGCCAGTAGTATAGAGGCAGGGATGAGTGAGACCCAGTACTTC. Translated, it gives CASSIEAGMSETQYF.

The V call is TRBV11-2, the J call TRBJ2-5, with D tentatively TRBD2 (6 bases). Trimming cost V 1 base and J 1 base, with 13 bases left between them. CDR3 length: 16 amino acids. The V gene's germline CDR1 is SGHAT and CDR2 FQNNGV. In DNA, the CDR3 is TGTGCCAGCAGCTTAGTGGGGGGAGGCCCCCAAGAGACCCAGTACTTC. Its translation: CASSLVGGGPQETQYF. The full variable domain, its missing parts supplied by reference TRBV11-2 and TRBJ2-5, is EAGVAQSPRYKIIEKRQSVAFWCNPISGHATLYWYQQILGQGPKLLIQFQNNGVVDDSQLPKDRFSAERLKGVDSTLKIQPAKLEDSAVYLCASSLVGGGPQETQYFGPGTRLLVL.